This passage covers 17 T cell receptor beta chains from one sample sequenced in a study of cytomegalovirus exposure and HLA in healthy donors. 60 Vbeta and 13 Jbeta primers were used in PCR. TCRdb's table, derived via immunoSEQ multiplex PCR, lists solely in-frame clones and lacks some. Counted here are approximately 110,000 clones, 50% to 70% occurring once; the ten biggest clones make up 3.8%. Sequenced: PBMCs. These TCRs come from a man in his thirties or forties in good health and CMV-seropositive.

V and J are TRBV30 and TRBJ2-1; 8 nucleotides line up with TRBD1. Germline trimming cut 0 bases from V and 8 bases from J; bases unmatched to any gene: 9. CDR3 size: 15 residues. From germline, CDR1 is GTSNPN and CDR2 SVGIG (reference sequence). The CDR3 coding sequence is TGTGCCTGGAGTGTGGGGGCAGGGGGCTCCGATGAGCAGTTCTTC. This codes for CAWSVGAGGSDEQFF.

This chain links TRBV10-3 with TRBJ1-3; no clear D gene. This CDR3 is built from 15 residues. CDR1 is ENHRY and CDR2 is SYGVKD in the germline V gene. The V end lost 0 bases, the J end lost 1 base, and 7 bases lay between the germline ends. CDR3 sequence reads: CAISESGGSGNTIYF. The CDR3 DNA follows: TGTGCCATCAGTGAGTCTGGAGGTTCTGGAAACACCATATATTTT.

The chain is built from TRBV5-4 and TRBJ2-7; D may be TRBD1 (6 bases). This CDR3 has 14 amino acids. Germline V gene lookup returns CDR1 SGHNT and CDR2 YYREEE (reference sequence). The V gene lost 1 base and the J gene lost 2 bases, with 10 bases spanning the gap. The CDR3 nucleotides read TGTGCCAGCAGCTTGATGGGGGCCCCCTACGAGCAGTACTTC. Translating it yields CASSLMGAPYEQYF.

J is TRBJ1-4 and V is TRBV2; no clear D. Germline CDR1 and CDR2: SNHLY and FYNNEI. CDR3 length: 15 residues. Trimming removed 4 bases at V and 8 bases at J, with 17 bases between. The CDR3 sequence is CASSGRGARGEKLFF. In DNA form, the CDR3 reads TGTGCCAGCAGTGGACGGGGAGCCCGGGGAGAAAAACTGTTTTTT.

The DNA of the CDR3 is TGTGCCAGCAGCCCGCTAGGGGCCAAATACGAGCAGTACTTC. Amino acids: CASSPLGAKYEQYF. The chain carries TRBV5-6 and TRBJ2-7; the D gene is possibly TRBD1 (5 bases). CDR3 length equals 14 residues. The V end was cut by 4 bases, the J end by 4 bases, with 15 bases between. Germline V gives CDR1 SGHDT, CDR2 YYEEEE.

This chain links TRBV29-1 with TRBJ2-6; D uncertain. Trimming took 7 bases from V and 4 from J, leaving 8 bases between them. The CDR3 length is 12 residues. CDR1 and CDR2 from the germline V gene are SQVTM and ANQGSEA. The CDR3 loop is CSASTGANVLTF. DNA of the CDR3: TGCAGCGCTAGTACAGGGGCCAACGTCCTGACTTTC.

CDR3 in DNA: TGCGCCAGCAGCCCGGACACATTGCTGGAAAAACTGTTTTTT. Its translation is CASSPDTLLEKLFF. The V gene is TRBV5-1, the J gene TRBJ1-4; the D gene is possibly TRBD1 (5 bases). The CDR3 is 14 residues long. V gave up 4 bases and J gave up 8 bases, with 15 bases separating them. CDR1 is SGHRS and CDR2 is YFSETQ in the germline V gene.

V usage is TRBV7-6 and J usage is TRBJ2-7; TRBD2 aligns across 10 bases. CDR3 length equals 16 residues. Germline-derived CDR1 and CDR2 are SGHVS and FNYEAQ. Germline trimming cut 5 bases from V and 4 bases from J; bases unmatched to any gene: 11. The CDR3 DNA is TGTGCCAGCAGCAAACAAAGTAGCGGGGGGATATACGAGCAGTACTTC. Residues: CASSKQSSGGIYEQYF.

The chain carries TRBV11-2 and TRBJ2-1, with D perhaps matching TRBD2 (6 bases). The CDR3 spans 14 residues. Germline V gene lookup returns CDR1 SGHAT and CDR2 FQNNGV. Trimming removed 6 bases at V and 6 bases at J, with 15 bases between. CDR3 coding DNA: TGTGCCAGCAGGAGGGGCGGGATCTCCAATGAGCAGTTCTTC. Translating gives CASRRGGISNEQFF.

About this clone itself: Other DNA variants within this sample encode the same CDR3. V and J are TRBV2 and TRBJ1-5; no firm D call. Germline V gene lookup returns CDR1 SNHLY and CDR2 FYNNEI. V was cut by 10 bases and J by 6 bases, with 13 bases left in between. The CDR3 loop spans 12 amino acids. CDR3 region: CATRGGSQPQHF. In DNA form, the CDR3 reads TGTGCCACCCGCGGTGGGTCTCAGCCCCAGCATTTT.

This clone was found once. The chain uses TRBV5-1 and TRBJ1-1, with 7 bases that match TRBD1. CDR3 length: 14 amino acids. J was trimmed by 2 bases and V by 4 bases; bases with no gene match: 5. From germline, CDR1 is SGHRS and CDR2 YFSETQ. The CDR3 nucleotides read TGCGCCAGCAGCCCGGACAGGCCTAACACTGAAGCTTTCTTT. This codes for CASSPDRPNTEAFF.

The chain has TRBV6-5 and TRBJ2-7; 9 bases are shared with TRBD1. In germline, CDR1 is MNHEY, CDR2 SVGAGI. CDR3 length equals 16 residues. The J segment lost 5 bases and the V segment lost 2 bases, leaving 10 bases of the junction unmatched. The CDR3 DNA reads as TGTGCCAGCAGTTACCCTACGGGACAGGGTATTAACGAGCAGTACTTC. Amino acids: CASSYPTGQGINEQYF.

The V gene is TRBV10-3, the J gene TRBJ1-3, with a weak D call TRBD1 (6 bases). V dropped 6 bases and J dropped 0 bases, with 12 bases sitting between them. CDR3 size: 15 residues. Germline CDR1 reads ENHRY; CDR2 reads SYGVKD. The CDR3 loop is CAIREADSSGNTIYF. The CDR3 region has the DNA TGTGCCATCAGGGAAGCGGACAGCTCTGGAAACACCATATATTTT.

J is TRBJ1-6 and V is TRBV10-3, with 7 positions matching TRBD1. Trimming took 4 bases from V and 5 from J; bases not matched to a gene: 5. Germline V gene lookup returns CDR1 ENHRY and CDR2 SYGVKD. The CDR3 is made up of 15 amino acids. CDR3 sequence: CAISGGTANNSPLHF. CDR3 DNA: TGTGCCATCAGTGGGGGGACAGCAAATAATTCACCCCTCCACTTT.

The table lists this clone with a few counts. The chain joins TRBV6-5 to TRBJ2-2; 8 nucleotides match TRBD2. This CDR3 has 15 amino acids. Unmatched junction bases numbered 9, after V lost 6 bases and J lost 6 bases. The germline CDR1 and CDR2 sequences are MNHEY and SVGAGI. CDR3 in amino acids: CASRPLGGAAGELFF. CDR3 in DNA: TGTGCCAGCAGACCTCTCGGGGGGGCGGCCGGGGAGCTGTTTTTT.

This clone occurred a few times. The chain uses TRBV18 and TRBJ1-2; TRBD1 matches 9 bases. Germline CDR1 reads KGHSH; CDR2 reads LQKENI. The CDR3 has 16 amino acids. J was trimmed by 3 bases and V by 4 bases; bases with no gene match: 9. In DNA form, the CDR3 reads TGTGCCAGCTCACTGGAGCGGGGACAGGGATACTATGGCTACACCTTC. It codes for CASSLERGQGYYGYTF.

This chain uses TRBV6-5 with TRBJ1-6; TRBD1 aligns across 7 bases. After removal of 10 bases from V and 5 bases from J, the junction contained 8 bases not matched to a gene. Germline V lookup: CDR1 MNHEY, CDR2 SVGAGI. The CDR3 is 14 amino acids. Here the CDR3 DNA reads TGTGCCAAAATACAGGGGTACCATAATTCACCCCTCCACTTT. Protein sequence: CAKIQGYHNSPLHF.